This T cell receptor beta chain was captured in a study of blood T cell repertoires in COVID-19. Germline V gene data show CDR1 as GTSNPN and CDR2 as SVGIG (reference sequence). The CDR3 contains 15 residues. V was pared by 3 bases and J by 0 bases, with 8 bases of the junction left unmatched. Repertoires were generated with immunoSEQ multiplex PCR, while TCRdb's copy carries only in-frame clones and drops some. Among about 94,000 clones listed, around 80% were seen once. This TCR was sampled from a human donor in a cohort sampled during active COVID-19. The V gene is TRBV30, the J gene TRBJ2-7; TRBD1 matches at 7 bases. The sample consisted of peripheral blood. For the CDR3, the DNA is TGTGCCTGGAGCGAGGGGGCATCATTCTCCTACGAGCAGTACTTC. This codes for CAWSEGASFSYEQYF.